The 16 T cell receptor beta chains listed next were all sequenced from one sample in a study of CD8+CD57+ T cells in acquired aplastic anemia. Patients chosen for sequencing had shown CD8+CD57+ cell expansion by flow cytometry. Genomic DNA was employed as the template in profiling TCR beta VDJ and CDR3. TCRdb reprocessed the reads via MiXCR and lists one record per CDR3 protein. The repertoire holds 150,000 to 200,000 distinct CDR3 sequences, with 47% as singletons. The sample was sorted CD4+, CD8+, or CD8+CD57+ T cells (not recorded which) from PBMCs. The receptors derive from a human donor with aplastic anemia.

The V gene is TRBV14, the J gene TRBJ2-7, with 7 bases lining up with TRBD1. CDR1 and CDR2 (germline): SGHDN, FVKESK. This CDR3 is built from 13 residues. V trimming: 4 bases; J trimming: 6 bases; junction bases outside the gene matches: 6. CDR3 nucleotide sequence: TGTGCCAGCAGCCTCAGGGGGTTTGGCGAGCAGTACTTC. This encodes CASSLRGFGEQYF.

J is TRBJ2-7 and V is TRBV4-3, with no clear D. The CDR3 is made up of 13 amino acids. V was trimmed by 0 bases and J by 2 bases, leaving 5 bases between them. Germline CDR1 and CDR2: LGHNA and YSLEER. The chain's CDR3 is CASSQDPTYEQYF. CDR3 sequence (DNA): TGCGCCAGCAGCCAAGACCCGACCTACGAGCAGTACTTC.

In the case of this clonotype: The final CDR3 position lacks the conserved phenylalanine or tryptophan, pointing to a likely read error. The J gene is TRBJ1-1, the V gene TRBV19; D unclear. Germline values: CDR1 LNHDA, CDR2 SQIVND (reference sequence). The CDR3 totals 13 residues. The CDR3 DNA sequence: TGTGCCAGTAGTATATCAGTGAACACCGAAGCTTTCTCT. Protein product: CASSISVNTEAFS.

This clonotype was detected ten times or more. The V and J genes are TRBV2 and TRBJ1-5; the match to TRBD1 covers 8 bases. The germline CDR1 and CDR2 sequences are SNHLY and FYNNEI. CDR3 length equals 14 residues. V shed 5 bases and J 1 base; nucleotides not matched to a gene: 1. CDR3 residues: CASSQGASNQPQHF. The CDR3 nucleotides are TGTGCCAGCAGTCAGGGGGCGAGCAATCAGCCCCAGCATTTT. Combining the CDR3 with reference TRBV2 and TRBJ1-5 gives the whole variable domain EPEVTQTPSHQVTQMGQEVILRCVPISNHLYFYWYRQILGQKVEFLVSFYNNEISEKSEIFDDQFSVERPDGSNFTLKIRSTKLEDSAMYFCASSQGASNQPQHFGDGTRLSIL.

The table lists this clonotype with a count of one. The junction departs from germline at one end; a sequencing error may be responsible. V gene TRBV10-3 combines with J gene TRBJ2-3, with D unclear. The better agreement between TRBJ1-5 and the DNA end casts doubt on the J call. In germline, CDR1 is ENHRY, CDR2 SYGVKD. The CDR3 has 16 residues. CDR3 in amino acids: CAIGERRSSGTDTQHF. The CDR3 DNA sequence: TGTGCCATCGGTGAGCGGAGGTCTTCCGGCACAGATACGCAGCATTTT.

This clonotype was detected many times. The CDR3 region is CASSFGGGSTDTQYF. The CDR3 coding sequence is TGTGCCAGCAGTTTCGGAGGGGGTAGCACAGATACGCAGTATTTT. The V gene is TRBV12-3 or TRBV12-4, the J gene TRBJ2-3, with D perhaps being TRBD1 or TRBD2 (6 bases each). This CDR3 spans 15 amino acids. V was cut by 3 bases and J by 0 bases, with 10 bases left in between.

The CDR3 DNA reads as TGTGCCACCAGTGACCGAGGACGGGGGGTTGAAGCTTTCTTT. It translates to CATSDRGRGVEAFF. The chain carries TRBV24-1 and TRBJ1-1; possible D gene TRBD1, 5 bases. The CDR3 consists of 14 residues. CDR1 and CDR2 from the germline V gene are KGHDR and SFDVKD. Trimming stripped 4 bases from V and 7 bases from J, with 15 bases between.

In this sample, this clonotype turned up many times. The CDR3 DNA reads TGCGCCAGCAGCCAACGGGACAGCCTCAATCAGCCCCAGCATTTT. Amino acid sequence: CASSQRDSLNQPQHF. This chain links TRBV4-1 with TRBJ1-5, with 7 bases that match TRBD1. Germline V gene lookup returns CDR1 MGHRA and CDR2 YSYEKL. With V trimmed by 2 bases and J by 3 bases, 4 bases remained unmatched. The CDR3 runs 15 residues.

J is TRBJ1-3 and V is TRBV10-3, with a weak D call TRBD1 (6 bases). V was cut by 6 bases and J by 0 bases, with 9 bases left in between. Germline CDR1 is ENHRY and CDR2 is SYGVKD. The CDR3 sequence is 14 residues long. CDR3 bases: TGTGCCATCAGCTCGGACAGCTCTGGAAACACCATATATTTT. This codes for CAISSDSSGNTIYF.

The V call is TRBV6-1, the J call TRBJ2-7; TRBD1 agrees at 9 bases. Germline assignment: CDR1 MNHNS and CDR2 SASEGT. J gave up 4 bases and V 6 bases, and 10 bases lay outside the gene matches. This CDR3 spans 15 amino acids. CDR3 bases: TGTGCCAGCAGGGCCGGGACAGGGACCCTGTACGAGCAGTACTTC. Amino acids: CASRAGTGTLYEQYF.

Details on this clonotype: This may come from a read error, since a much larger clone is one base off. Because the CDR3 is missing its conserved closing phenylalanine or tryptophan, this is likely a read error. The gene calls are TRBV2 and TRBJ1-6, with D possibly TRBD1 on 5 matching bases. The CDR3 extends over 15 amino acids. V lost 6 bases and J 3 bases, leaving 12 bases between the germline ends. The germline CDR1 and CDR2 sequences are SNHLY and FYNNEI. CDR3 residues: CASSLTALYNSPLHL. The DNA of the CDR3 is TGTGCCAGCAGCTTGACAGCACTCTATAATTCACCCCTCCACCTT.

This clonotype was seen only a few times. The V and J genes are TRBV27 and TRBJ1-1; D gene uncertain. The CDR3 runs to 13 residues. The germline V gene encodes CDR1 MNHEY and CDR2 SMNVEV (reference sequence). Trimming took 3 bases from V and 1 from J, leaving 6 bases between them. The CDR3: CASSFTGNTEAFF. The CDR3, as DNA: TGTGCCAGCAGTTTTACGGGGAACACTGAAGCTTTCTTT.

CDR3 in amino acids: CASSYRGAGEQYF. The CDR3, as DNA: TGTGCCAGCAGTTACAGGGGGGCGGGCGAGCAGTACTTC. The V gene is TRBV6-5, the J gene TRBJ2-7, with D possibly being TRBD1 or TRBD2 (6 bases each). Germline CDR1 MNHEY, CDR2 SVGAGI. V was shortened by 2 bases and J by 6 bases, with 11 bases between the two germline ends. The length of the CDR3 is 13 residues.

This clonotype was detected only a few times. The J gene is TRBJ2-7, the V gene TRBV10-3; the D is unclear. The CDR3 contains 14 residues. V lost 0 bases, J lost 5 bases, and 11 bases lay in between. Germline-derived CDR1 and CDR2 are ENHRY and SYGVKD. CDR3 sequence (DNA): TGTGCCATCAGTGAGTCGAGGCTGGAGAACGAGCAGTACTTC. It specifies CAISESRLENEQYF.

This chain links TRBV20-1 with TRBJ1-6; D is ambiguous. Germline V gene lookup returns CDR1 DFQATT and CDR2 SNEGSKA (reference sequence). Trimming cost V 2 bases and J 7 bases, with 9 bases left between them. The CDR3 spans 13 residues. Here the CDR3 DNA reads TGCAGTGCTAGAAATACAGCGAATTCACCCCTCCACTTT. Its protein product is CSARNTANSPLHF.

This chain joins TRBV24-1 and TRBJ2-1; 10 bases line up with TRBD2. CDR1 is KGHDR, CDR2 SFDVKD, per germline. Germline trimming cut 2 bases from V and 9 bases from J; bases unmatched to any gene: 6. The CDR3 covers 15 residues. Here the CDR3 reads CATSDSGTSAIEQFF. CDR3 nucleotides: TGTGCCACCAGTGATTCCGGGACTAGCGCGATTGAGCAGTTCTTC.